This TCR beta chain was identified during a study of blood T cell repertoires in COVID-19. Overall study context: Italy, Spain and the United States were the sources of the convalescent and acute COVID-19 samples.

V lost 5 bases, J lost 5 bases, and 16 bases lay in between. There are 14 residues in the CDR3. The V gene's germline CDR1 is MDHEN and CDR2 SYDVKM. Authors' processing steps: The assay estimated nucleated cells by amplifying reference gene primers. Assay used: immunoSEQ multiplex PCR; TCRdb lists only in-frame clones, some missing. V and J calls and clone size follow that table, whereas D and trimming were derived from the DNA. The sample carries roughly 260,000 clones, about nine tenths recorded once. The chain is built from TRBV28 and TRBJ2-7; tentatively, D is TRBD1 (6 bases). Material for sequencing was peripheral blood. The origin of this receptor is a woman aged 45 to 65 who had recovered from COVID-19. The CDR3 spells CASSAVPPGDEQYF. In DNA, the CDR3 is TGTGCCAGCAGTGCTGTACCCCCAGGGGACGAGCAGTACTTC.